This is a list of T cell receptor beta chains from one sample in a study of T cell clones after liver transplantation. Generated by immunoSEQ multiplex PCR, the TCRdb table keeps only in-frame clones and is missing some. The table shows roughly 56,000 clones, with more than 65% occurring only once. The sequencing here drew on CD4+ T cells from blood, taken roughly 56 months after liver transplant. The receptors were gathered from a human patient who received a liver transplant. The graft donor may be the source of some T cells. CDR3s include the opening cysteine and the closing phenylalanine or tryptophan. A D gene is named only where the DNA matches it firmly. Clone size appears in some rows only: once, few, many, or a class for an expanded clone.

DNA	CDR3	J	size	V	D
TGTGCCTGGAGTGTAGCCAGGAACACCGGGGAGCTGTTTTTT	CAWSVARNTGELFF	TRBJ2-2	NA	TRBV30	NA
TGTGCCAGCAGGAGGCCAGCGGGGAGTCAGCCCCAGCATTTT	CASRRPAGSQPQHF	TRBJ1-5	NA	TRBV28	NA
TGTGCCAGTAGTATAGTGGGTCAGGGGACTAGCGGGGGCCTCAATGAGCAGTTCTTC	CASSIVGQGTSGGLNEQFF	TRBJ2-1	few	TRBV19	TRBD2
TGTGCCGGGGGTTCCGGGGAGCTGTTTTTT	CAGGSGELFF	TRBJ2-2	NA	TRBV28	NA
TGTGCTAGTGGTTTACAGAGCTCCTACAATGAGCAGTTCTTC	CASGLQSSYNEQFF	TRBJ2-1	NA	TRBV12-5	NA
TGTGCCAGCAGCTTAGGGACAGTGAACACTGAAGCTTTCTTT	CASSLGTVNTEAFF	TRBJ1-1	NA	TRBV11-2	NA
TGCGCCAGCAGCCAAGGACTAGCGGGGAATACGCAGTATTTT	CASSQGLAGNTQYF	TRBJ2-3	NA	TRBV4-1	TRBD2
TGTGCCAGCAGCCCTACTGGGACAGGGTACGCAGATACGCAGTATTTT	CASSPTGTGYADTQYF	TRBJ2-3	NA	TRBV9	TRBD1
TGTGCCAGCAGCCCACTGGGGGTAGCCACTGAAGCTTTCTTT	CASSPLGVATEAFF	TRBJ1-1	NA	TRBV11-2	NA
TGTGCCAGCAGTCGGGACATAGCAGGAAACACCATATATTTT	CASSRDIAGNTIYF	TRBJ1-3	NA	TRBV6-1	NA
TGTGCCATCAGTGAGTCAGGGAATTGGCAAGAGACCCAGTACTTC	CAISESGNWQETQYF	TRBJ2-5	NA	TRBV10-3	NA
TGCGCCAGCAGCTTGGCCGGGGATCAGCCCCAGCATTTT	CASSLAGDQPQHF	TRBJ1-5	NA	TRBV5-1	NA
TGCGCCAGCAGCTTGGACCCACTAGCGGGGGGCTACGAGCAGTACTTC	CASSLDPLAGGYEQYF	TRBJ2-7	NA	TRBV5-1	TRBD2